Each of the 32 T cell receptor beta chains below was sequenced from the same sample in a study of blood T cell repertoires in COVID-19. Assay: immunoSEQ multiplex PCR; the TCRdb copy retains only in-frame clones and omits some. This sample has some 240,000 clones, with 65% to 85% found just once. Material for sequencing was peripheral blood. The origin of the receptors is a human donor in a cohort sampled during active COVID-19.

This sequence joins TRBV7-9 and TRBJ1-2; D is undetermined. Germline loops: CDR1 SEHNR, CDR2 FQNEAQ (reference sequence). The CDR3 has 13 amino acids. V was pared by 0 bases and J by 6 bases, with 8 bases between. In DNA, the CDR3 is TGTGCCAGCAGCTTAGCGTCGGGGAATGGCTACACCTTC. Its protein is CASSLASGNGYTF. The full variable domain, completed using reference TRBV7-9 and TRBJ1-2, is DTGVSQNPRHKITKRGQNVTFRCDPISEHNRLYWYRQTLGQGPEFLTYFQNEAQLEKSRLLSDRFSAERPKGSFSTLEIQRTEQGDSAMYLCASSLASGNGYTFGSGTRLTVV.

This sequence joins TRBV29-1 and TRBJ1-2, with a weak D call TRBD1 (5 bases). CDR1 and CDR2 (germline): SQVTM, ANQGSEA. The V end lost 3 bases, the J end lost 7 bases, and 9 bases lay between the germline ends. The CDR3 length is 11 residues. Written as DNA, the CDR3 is TGCAGCGTTGAGTATGGGGCTGGCTACACCTTC. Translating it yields CSVEYGAGYTF.

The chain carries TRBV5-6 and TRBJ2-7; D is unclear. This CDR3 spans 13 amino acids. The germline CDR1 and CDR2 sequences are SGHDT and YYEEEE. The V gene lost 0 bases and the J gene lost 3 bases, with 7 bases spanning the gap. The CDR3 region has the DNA TGTGCCAGCAGCTTGGGGGCCAGCTACGAGCAGTACTTC. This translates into CASSLGASYEQYF.

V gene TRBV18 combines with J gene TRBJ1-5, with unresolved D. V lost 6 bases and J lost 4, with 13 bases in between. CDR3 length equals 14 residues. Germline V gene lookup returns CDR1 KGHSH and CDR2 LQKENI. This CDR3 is CASSQSRENQPQHF. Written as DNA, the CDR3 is TGTGCCAGCTCCCAGTCCCGGGAGAATCAGCCCCAGCATTTT.

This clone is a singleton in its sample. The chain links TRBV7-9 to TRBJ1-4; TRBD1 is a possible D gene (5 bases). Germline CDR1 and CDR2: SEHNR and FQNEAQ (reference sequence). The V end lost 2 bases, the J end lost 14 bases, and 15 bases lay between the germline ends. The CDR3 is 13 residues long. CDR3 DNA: TGTGCCAGCAGCTTAATGGAGGAGGGACGTCTGTTTTTT. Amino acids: CASSLMEEGRLFF. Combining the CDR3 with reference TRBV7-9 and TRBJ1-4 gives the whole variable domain DTGVSQNPRHKITKRGQNVTFRCDPISEHNRLYWYRQTLGQGPEFLTYFQNEAQLEKSRLLSDRFSAERPKGSFSTLEIQRTEQGDSAMYLCASSLMEEGRLFFGSGTQLSVL.

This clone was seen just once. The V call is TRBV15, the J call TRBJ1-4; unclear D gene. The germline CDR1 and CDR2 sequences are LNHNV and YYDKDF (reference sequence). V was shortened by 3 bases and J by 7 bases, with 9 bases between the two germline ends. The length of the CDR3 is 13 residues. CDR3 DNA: TGTGCCACCAGCAGCCGGACTTTTGAAAAACTGTTTTTT. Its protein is CATSSRTFEKLFF. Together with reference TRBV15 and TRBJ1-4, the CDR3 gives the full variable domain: DAMVIQNPRYQVTQFGKPVTLSCSQTLNHNVMYWYQQKSSQAPKLLFHYYDKDFNNEADTPDNFQSRRPNTSFCFLDIRSPGLGDTAMYLCATSSRTFEKLFFGSGTQLSVL.

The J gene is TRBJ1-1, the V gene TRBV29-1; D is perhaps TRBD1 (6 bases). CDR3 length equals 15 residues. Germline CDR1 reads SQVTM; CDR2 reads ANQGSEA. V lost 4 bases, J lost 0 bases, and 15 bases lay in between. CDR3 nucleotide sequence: TGCAGCGTTGTGGGATCGGGGGGCCTGAACACTGAAGCTTTCTTT. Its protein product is CSVVGSGGLNTEAFF.

The CDR3 region is CASSLKVSGGWETQYF. In DNA form, the CDR3 reads TGCGCCAGCAGCTTGAAGGTATCTGGAGGATGGGAGACCCAGTACTTC. This chain connects TRBV5-1 to TRBJ2-5, with D possibly being TRBD2 (5 bases). The CDR3 contains 16 residues. Germline CDR1 and CDR2: SGHRS and YFSETQ. The ends were cut back, 1 base at V and 5 bases at J, with 18 bases in the middle. The whole variable domain, filled in from reference TRBV5-1 and TRBJ2-5, reads KAGVTQTPRYLIKTRGQQVTLSCSPISGHRSVSWYQQTPGQGLQFLFEYFSETQRNKGNFPGRFSGRQFSNSRSEMNVSTLELGDSALYLCASSLKVSGGWETQYFGPGTRLLVL.

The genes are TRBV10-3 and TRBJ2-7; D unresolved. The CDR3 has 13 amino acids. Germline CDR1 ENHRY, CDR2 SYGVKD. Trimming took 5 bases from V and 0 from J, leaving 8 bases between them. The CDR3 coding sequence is TGTGCCATCAGTAACATATACTCCTACGAGCAGTACTTC. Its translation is CAISNIYSYEQYF.

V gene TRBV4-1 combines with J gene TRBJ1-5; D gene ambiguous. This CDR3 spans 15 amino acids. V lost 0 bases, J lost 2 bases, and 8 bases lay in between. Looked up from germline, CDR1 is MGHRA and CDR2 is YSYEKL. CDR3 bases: TGCGCCAGCAGCCAAGAATGGAGGGGCAATCAGCCCCAGCATTTT. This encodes CASSQEWRGNQPQHF.

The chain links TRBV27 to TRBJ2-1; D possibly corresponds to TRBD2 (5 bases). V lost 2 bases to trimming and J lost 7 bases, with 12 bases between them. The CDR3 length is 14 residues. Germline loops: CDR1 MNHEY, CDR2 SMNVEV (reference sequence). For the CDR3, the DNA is TGTGCCAGCAGTTTACGACTAACCGCAAATGAGCAGTTCTTC. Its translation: CASSLRLTANEQFF.

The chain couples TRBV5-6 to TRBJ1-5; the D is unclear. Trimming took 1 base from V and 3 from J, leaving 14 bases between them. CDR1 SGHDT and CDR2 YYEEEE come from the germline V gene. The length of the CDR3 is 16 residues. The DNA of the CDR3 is TGTGCCAGCAGCTTGCGTACTCGGTTGCTCAATCAGCCCCAGCATTTT. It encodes CASSLRTRLLNQPQHF.

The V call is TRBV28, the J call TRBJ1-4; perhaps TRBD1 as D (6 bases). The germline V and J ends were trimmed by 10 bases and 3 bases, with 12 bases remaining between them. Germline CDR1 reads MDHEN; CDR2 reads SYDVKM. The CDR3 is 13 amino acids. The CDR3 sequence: CATVTGANEKLFF. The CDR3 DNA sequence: TGTGCCACCGTGACAGGAGCTAATGAAAAACTGTTTTTT.

The CDR3 DNA is TGTGCCAGCAGCGTAGCGACAGGGGGAAACACCATATATTTT. Its protein is CASSVATGGNTIYF. The V gene is TRBV9, the J gene TRBJ1-3; 7 nucleotides agree with TRBD1. This CDR3 spans 14 amino acids. V lost 0 bases and J lost 4; bases outside the gene matches: 1. CDR1 and CDR2 (germline): SGDLS, YYNGEE. Looking up the rest from reference TRBV9 and TRBJ1-3 gives the full variable domain: DSGVTQTPKHLITATGQRVTLRCSPRSGDLSVYWYQQSLDQGLQFLIQYYNGEERAKGNILERFSAQQFPDLHSELNLSSLELGDSALYFCASSVATGGNTIYFGEGSWLTVV.

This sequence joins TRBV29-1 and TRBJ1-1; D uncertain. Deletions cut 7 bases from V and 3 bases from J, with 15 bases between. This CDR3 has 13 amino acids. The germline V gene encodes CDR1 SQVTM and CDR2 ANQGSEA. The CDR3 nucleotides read TGCAGCGCCAAAGGAGCGAGGGACACTGAAGCTTTCTTT. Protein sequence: CSAKGARDTEAFF.

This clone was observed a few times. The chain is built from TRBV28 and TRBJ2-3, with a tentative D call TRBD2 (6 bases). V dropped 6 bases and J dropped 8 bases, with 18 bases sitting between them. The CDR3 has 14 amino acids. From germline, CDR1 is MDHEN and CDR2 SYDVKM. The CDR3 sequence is CASSLRVARGTQYF. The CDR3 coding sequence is TGTGCCAGCAGCCTGCGGGTGGCGCGGGGTACGCAGTATTTT.

The CDR3 loop is CASERGKGGELFF. CDR3 DNA sequence: TGTGCCAGCGAGCGGGGGAAGGGCGGGGAGCTGTTTTTT. The gene calls are TRBV3-1 (or the pseudogene TRBV3-2) and TRBJ2-2; 8 bases are a match to TRBD2. This CDR3 is built from 13 residues. V was pared by 8 bases and J by 7 bases, with 6 bases of the junction left unmatched. CDR1 LGHDT and CDR2 YNNKEL come from the germline V gene (reference sequence).

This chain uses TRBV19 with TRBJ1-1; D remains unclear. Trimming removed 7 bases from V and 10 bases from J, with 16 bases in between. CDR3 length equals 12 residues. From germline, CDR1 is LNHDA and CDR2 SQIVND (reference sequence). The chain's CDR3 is CASTPLGLGAFF. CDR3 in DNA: TGTGCCAGTACTCCGCTCGGGTTAGGAGCTTTCTTT.

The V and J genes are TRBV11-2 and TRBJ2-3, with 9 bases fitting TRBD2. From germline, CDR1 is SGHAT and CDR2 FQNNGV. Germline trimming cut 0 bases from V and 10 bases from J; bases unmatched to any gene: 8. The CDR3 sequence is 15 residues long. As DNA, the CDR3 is TGTGCCAGCAGCTTAGAGGGGCTAGCGGGGCTGGCGCAGTATTTT. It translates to CASSLEGLAGLAQYF.

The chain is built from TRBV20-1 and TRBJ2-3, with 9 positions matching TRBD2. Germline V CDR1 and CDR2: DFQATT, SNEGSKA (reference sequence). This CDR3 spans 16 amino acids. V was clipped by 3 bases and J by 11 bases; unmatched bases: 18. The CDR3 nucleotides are TGCAGTGCTAGTGGTCGAGTAAGAGCGGGAGGTCGGCGGCAGTATTTT. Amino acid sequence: CSASGRVRAGGRRQYF.

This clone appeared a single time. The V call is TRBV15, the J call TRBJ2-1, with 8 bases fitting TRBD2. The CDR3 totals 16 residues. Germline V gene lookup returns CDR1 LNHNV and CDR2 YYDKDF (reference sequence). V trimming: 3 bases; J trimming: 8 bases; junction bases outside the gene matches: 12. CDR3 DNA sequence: TGTGCCACCAGCAGGCCTGGAGGGCGGGAGGCCCATGAGCAGTTCTTC. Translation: CATSRPGGREAHEQFF.

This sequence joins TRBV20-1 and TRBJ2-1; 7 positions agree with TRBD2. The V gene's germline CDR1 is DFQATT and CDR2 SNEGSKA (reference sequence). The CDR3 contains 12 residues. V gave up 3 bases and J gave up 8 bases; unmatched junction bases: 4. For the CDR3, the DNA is TGCAGTGCTAGTTTTGGGGGGGATGAGCAGTTCTTC. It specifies CSASFGGDEQFF.

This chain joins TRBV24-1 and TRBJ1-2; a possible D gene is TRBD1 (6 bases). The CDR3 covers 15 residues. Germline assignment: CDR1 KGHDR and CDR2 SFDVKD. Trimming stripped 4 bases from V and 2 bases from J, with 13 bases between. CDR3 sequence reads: CATSDHPQGNYGYTF. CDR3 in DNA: TGTGCCACCAGTGACCACCCCCAGGGGAACTATGGCTACACCTTC.

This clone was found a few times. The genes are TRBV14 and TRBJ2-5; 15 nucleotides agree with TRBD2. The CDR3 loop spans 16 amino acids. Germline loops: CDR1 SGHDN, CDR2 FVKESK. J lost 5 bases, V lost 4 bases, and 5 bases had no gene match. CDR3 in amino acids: CASSRLGLAGGETQYF. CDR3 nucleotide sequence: TGTGCCAGCAGCCGCCTGGGACTAGCGGGGGGCGAGACCCAGTACTTC.

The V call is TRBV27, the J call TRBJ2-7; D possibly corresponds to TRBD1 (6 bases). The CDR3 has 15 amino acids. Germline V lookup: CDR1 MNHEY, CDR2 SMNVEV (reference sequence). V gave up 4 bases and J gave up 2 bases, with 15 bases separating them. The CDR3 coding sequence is TGTGCCAGCAGTTGGGCCGCAGGGGCGACCTACGAGCAGTACTTC. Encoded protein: CASSWAAGATYEQYF.

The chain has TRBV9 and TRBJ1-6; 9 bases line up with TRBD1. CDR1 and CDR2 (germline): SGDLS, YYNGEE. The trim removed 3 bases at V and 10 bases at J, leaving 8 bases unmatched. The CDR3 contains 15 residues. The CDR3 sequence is CASSAGQGVGSPLHF. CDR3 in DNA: TGTGCCAGCAGCGCGGGACAGGGCGTCGGGTCACCCCTCCACTTT.

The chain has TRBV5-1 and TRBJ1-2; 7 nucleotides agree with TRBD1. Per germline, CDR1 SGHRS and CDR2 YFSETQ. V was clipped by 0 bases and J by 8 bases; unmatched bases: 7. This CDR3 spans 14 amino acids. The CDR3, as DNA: TGCGCCAGCAGCTTGGACAGGGGAAGGGAGGGCTACACCTTC. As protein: CASSLDRGREGYTF.

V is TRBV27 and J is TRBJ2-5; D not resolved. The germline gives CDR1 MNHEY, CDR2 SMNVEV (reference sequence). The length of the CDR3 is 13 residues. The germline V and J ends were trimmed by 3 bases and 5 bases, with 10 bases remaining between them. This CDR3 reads CASSLFVSETQYF. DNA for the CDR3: TGTGCCAGCAGTTTGTTTGTGAGTGAGACCCAGTACTTC.

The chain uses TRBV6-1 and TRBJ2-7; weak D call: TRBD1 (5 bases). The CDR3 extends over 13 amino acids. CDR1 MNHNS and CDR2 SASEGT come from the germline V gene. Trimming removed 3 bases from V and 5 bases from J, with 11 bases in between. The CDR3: CASSDREVDEQYF. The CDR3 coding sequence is TGTGCCAGCAGTGACAGGGAAGTCGACGAGCAGTACTTC.

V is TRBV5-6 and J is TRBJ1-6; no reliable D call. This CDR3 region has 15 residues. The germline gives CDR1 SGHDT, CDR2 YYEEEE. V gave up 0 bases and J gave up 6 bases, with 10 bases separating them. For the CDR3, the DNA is TGTGCCAGCAGCTTGGGTCCCGACTCTAATTCACCCCTCCACTTT. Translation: CASSLGPDSNSPLHF. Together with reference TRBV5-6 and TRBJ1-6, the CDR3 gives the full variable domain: DAGVTQSPTHLIKTRGQQVTLRCSPKSGHDTVSWYQQALGQGPQFIFQYYEEEERQRGNFPDRFSGHQFPNYSSELNVNALLLGDSALYLCASSLGPDSNSPLHFGNGTRLTVT.

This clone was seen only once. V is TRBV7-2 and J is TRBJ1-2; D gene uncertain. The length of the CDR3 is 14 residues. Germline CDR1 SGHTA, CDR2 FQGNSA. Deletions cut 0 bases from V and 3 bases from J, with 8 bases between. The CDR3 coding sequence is TGTGCCAGCAGCTTAGCCCGGGAAGACTATGGCTACACCTTC. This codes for CASSLAREDYGYTF.

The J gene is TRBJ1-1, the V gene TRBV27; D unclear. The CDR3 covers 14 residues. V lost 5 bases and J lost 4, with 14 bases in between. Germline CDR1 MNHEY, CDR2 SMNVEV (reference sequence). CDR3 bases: TGTGCCAGCAGTCCCGCCGGGTTGGGCACTGAAGCTTTCTTT. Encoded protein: CASSPAGLGTEAFF.